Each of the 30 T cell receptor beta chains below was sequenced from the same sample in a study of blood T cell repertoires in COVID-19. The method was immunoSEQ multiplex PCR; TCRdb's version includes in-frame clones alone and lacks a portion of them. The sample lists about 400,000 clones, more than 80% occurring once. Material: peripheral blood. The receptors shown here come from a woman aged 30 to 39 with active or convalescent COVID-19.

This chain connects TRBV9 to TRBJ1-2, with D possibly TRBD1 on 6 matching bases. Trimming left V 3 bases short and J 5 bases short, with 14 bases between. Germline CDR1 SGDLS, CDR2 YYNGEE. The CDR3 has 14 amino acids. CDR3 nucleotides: TGTGCCAGCAGCGAAAGGACAGATTTATATGGCTACACCTTC. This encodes CASSERTDLYGYTF.

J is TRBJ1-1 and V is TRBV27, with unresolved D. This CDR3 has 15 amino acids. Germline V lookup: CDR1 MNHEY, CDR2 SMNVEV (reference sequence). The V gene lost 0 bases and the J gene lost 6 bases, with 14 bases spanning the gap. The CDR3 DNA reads TGTGCCAGCAGTTTATCGGACGGGATTGTTGCTGAAGCTTTCTTT. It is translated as CASSLSDGIVAEAFF.

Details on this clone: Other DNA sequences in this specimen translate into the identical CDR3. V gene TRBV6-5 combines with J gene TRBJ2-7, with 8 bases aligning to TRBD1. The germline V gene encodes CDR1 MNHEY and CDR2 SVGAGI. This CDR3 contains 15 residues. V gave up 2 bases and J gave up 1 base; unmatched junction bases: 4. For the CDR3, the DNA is TGTGCCAGCAGTTACAGAGACAGGGGTTCCTACGAGCAGTACTTC. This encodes CASSYRDRGSYEQYF.

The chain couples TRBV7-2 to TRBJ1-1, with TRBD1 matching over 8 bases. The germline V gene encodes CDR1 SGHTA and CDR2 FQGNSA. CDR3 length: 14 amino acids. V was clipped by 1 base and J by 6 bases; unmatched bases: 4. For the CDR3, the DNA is TGTGCCAGCAGCTTAGAGGGGACAGGAGCTGAAGCTTTCTTT. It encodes CASSLEGTGAEAFF. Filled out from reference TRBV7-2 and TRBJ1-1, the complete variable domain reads GAGVSQSPSNKVTEKGKDVELRCDPISGHTALYWYRQSLGQGLEFLIYFQGNSAPDKSGLPSDRFSAERTGGSVSTLTIQRTQQEDSAVYLCASSLEGTGAEAFFGQGTRLTVV.

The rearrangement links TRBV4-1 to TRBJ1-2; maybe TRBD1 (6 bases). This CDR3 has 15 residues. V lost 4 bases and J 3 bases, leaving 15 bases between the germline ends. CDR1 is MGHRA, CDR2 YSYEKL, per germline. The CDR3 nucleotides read TGCGCCAGCAGCCGCCCACAGGGTTGGGACTATGGCTACACCTTC. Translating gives CASSRPQGWDYGYTF.

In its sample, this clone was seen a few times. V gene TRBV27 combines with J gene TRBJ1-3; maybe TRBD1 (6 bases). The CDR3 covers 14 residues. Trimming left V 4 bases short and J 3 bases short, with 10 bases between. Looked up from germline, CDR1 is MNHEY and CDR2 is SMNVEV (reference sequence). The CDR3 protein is CASSSYRDGNTIYF. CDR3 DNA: TGTGCCAGCAGTTCCTACAGGGATGGAAACACCATATATTTT.

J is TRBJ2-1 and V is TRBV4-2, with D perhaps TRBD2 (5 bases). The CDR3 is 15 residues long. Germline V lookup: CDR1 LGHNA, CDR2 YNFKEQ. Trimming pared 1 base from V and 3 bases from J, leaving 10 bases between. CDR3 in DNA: TGTGCCAGCAGCCAAGCACTAGAAGTCTACAATGAGCAGTTCTTC. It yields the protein CASSQALEVYNEQFF.

The CDR3 coding sequence is TGTGCCAGCTCACCCGGGACAGCTCACTATGGCTACACCTTC. Amino acid sequence: CASSPGTAHYGYTF. V is TRBV18 and J is TRBJ1-2; 7 bases are a match to TRBD1. J was trimmed by 3 bases and V by 3 bases; bases with no gene match: 4. Looked up from germline, CDR1 is KGHSH and CDR2 is LQKENI. This CDR3 is 14 amino acids long.

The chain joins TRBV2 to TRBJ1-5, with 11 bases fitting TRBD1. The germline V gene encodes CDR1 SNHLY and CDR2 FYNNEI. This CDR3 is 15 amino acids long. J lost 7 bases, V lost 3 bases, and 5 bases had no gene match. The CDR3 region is CASSDGQGARQPQHF. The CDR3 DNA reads TGTGCCAGCAGTGACGGACAGGGGGCGAGGCAGCCCCAGCATTTT.

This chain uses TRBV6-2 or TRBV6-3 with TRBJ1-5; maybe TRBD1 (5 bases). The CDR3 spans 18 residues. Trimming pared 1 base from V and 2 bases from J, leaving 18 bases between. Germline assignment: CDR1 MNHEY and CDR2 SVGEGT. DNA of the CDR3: TGTGCCAGCAGTTACTACCACGGACGGGCACAGGGCAATCAGCCCCAGCATTTT. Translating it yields CASSYYHGRAQGNQPQHF.

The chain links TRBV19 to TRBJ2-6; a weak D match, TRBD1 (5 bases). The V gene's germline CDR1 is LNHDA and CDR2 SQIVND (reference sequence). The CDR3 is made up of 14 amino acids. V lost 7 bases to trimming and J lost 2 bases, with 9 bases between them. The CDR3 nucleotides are TGTGCCAGTACGAAGGGGCCTGGGGCCAACGTCCTGACTTTC. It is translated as CASTKGPGANVLTF. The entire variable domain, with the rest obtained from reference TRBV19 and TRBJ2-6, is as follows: DGGITQSPKYLFRKEGQNVTLSCEQNLNHDAMYWYRQDPGQGLRLIYYSQIVNDFQKGDIAEGYSVSREKKESFPLTVTSAQKNPTAFYLCASTKGPGANVLTFGAGSRLTVL.

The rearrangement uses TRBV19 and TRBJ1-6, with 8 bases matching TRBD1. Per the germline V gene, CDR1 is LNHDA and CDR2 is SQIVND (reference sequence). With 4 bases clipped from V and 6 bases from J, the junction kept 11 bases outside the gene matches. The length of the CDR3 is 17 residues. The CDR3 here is CASSRAQGAPSNSPLHF. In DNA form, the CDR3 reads TGTGCCAGTAGTAGAGCCCAGGGGGCACCTTCTAATTCACCCCTCCACTTT.

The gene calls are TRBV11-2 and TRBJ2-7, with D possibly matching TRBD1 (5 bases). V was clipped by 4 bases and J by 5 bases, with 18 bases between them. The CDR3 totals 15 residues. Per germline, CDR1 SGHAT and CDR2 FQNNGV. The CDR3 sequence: CASSSPSGIVDEQYF. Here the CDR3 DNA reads TGTGCCAGCAGCTCGCCCTCAGGGATAGTGGACGAGCAGTACTTC.

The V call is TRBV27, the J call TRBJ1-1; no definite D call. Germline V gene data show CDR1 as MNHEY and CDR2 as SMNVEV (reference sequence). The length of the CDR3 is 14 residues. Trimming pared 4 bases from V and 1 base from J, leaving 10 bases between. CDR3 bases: TGTGCCAGCAGTTCACAAACGTCGAACACTGAAGCTTTCTTT. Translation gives CASSSQTSNTEAFF.

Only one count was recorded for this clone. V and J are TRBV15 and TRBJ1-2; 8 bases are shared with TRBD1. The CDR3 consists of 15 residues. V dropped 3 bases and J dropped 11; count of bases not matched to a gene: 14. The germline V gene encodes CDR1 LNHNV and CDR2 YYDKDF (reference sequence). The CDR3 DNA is TGTGCCACCAGCAGTCAGGGGGCAATAGGTCTTGGTTACACCTTC. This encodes CATSSQGAIGLGYTF.

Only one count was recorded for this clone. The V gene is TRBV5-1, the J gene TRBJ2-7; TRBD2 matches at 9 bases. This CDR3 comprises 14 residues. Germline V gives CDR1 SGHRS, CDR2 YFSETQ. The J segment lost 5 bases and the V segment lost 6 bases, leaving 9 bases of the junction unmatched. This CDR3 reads CASTPIAGADEQYF. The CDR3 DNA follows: TGCGCCAGCACTCCTATAGCGGGGGCCGACGAGCAGTACTTC.

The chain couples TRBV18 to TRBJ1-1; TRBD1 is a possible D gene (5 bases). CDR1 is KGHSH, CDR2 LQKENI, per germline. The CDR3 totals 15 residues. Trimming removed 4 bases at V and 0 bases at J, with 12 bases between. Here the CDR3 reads CASSQVDSVNTEAFF. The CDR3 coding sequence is TGTGCCAGCTCACAAGTTGACAGTGTGAACACTGAAGCTTTCTTT. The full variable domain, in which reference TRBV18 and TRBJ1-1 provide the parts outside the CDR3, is NAGVMQNPRHLVRRRGQEARLRCSPMKGHSHVYWYRQLPEEGLKFMVYLQKENIIDESGMPKERFSAEFPKEGPSILRIQQVVRGDSAAYFCASSQVDSVNTEAFFGQGTRLTVV.

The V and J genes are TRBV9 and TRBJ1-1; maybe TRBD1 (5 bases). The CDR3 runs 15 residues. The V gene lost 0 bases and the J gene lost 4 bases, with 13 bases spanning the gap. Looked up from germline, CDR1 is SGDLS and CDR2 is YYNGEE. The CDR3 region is CASSVVYGGSTEAFF. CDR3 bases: TGTGCCAGCAGCGTAGTGTACGGGGGTAGCACTGAAGCTTTCTTT.

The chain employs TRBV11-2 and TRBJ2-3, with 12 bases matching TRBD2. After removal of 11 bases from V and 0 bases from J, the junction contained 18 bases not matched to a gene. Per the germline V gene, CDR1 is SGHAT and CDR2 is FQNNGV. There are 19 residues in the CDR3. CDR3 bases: TGTGCCCCACCCCACGCCTCCGGACTAGCGGGGTATAGCACAGATACGCAGTATTTT. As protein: CAPPHASGLAGYSTDTQYF.

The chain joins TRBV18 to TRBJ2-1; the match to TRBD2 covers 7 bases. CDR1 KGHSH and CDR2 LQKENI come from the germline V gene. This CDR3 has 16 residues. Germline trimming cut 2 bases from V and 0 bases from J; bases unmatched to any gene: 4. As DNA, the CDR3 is TGTGCCAGCTCACCAACAGCGGGAAGCTCCTACAATGAGCAGTTCTTC. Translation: CASSPTAGSSYNEQFF.

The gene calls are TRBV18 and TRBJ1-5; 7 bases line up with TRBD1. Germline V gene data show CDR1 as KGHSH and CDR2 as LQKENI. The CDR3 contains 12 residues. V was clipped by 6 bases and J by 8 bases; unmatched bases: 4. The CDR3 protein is CASSTGTEPQHF. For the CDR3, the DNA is TGTGCCAGCTCTACAGGGACAGAGCCCCAGCATTTT.

CDR3 sequence reads: CASGRGYETQYF. The CDR3 region has the DNA TGTGCCAGCGGGCGGGGCTATGAGACCCAGTACTTC. The chain employs TRBV2 and TRBJ2-5, with TRBD2 as a possible D gene (6 bases). Germline V gives CDR1 SNHLY, CDR2 FYNNEI. The CDR3 has 12 residues. The V end was cut by 8 bases, the J end by 5 bases, with 12 bases between.

CDR3 sequence reads: CASSRGQGGEAFF. CDR3 DNA sequence: TGTGCCAGCAGCCGCGGACAGGGGGGTGAAGCTTTCTTT. This chain links TRBV11-2 with TRBJ1-1, with 10 bases fitting TRBD1. Germline V lookup: CDR1 SGHAT, CDR2 FQNNGV. Germline trimming cut 5 bases from V and 7 bases from J; bases unmatched to any gene: 4. The CDR3 runs 13 residues.

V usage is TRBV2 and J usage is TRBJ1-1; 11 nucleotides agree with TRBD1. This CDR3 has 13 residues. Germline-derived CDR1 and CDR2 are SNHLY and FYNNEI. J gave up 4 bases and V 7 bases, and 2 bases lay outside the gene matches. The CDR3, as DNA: TGTGCCAGCACCGGGACAGGGGGCACTGAAGCTTTCTTT. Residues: CASTGTGGTEAFF.

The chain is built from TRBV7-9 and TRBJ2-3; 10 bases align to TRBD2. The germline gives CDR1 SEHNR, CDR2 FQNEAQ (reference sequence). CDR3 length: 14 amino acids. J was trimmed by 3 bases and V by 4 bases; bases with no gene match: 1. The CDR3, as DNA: TGTGCCAGCAGCTCGGGACTAGCGACAGATACGCAGTATTTT. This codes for CASSSGLATDTQYF.

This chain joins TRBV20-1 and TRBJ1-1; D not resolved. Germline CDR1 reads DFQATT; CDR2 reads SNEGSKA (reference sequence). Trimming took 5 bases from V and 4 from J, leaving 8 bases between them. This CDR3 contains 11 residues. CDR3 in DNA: TGCAGTGCTCGTCTCGGCACTGAAGCTTTCTTT. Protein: CSARLGTEAFF.

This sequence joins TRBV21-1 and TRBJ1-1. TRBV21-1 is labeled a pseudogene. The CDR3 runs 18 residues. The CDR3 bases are TGTGCCAGCAGCAAAAATAGGCCGTCACGGGATGCGATCACTGAAGCTTTCTTT. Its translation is CASSKNRPSRDAITEAFF.

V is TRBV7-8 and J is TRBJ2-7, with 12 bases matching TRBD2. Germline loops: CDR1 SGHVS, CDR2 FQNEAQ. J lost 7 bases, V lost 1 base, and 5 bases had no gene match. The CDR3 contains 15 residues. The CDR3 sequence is CASSLGLAGVNEQYF. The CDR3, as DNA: TGTGCCAGCAGCTTAGGACTAGCGGGAGTTAATGAGCAGTACTTC.

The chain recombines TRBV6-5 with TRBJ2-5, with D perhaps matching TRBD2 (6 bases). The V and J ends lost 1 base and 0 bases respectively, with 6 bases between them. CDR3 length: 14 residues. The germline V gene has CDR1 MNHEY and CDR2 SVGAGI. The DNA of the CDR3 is TGTGCCAGCAGTTACTTAGCGGACCAAGAGACCCAGTACTTC. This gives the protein CASSYLADQETQYF.

The CDR3 bases are TGCAGCGTTGAAGGGGTAGCCAGGAACACTGAAGCTTTCTTT. This sequence encodes CSVEGVARNTEAFF. This chain links TRBV29-1 with TRBJ1-1; D not resolved. Germline CDR1 reads SQVTM; CDR2 reads ANQGSEA. Trimming took off 1 base at V and 1 base at J, with 10 bases between the two ends. The CDR3 spans 14 residues.